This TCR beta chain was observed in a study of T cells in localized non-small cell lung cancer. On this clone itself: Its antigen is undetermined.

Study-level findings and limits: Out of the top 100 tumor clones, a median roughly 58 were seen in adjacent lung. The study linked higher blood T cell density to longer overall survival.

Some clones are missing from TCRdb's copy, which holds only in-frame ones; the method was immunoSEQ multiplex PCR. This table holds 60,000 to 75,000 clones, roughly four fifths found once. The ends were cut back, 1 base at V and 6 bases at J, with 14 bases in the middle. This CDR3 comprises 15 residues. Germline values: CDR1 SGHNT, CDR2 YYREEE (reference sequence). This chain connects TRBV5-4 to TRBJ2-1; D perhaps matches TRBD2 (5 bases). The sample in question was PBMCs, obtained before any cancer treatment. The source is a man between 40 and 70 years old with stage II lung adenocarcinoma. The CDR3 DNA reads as TGTGCCAGCAGCTTGTTAGCGTCTCTACCCAATGAGCAGTTCTTC. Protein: CASSLLASLPNEQFF.